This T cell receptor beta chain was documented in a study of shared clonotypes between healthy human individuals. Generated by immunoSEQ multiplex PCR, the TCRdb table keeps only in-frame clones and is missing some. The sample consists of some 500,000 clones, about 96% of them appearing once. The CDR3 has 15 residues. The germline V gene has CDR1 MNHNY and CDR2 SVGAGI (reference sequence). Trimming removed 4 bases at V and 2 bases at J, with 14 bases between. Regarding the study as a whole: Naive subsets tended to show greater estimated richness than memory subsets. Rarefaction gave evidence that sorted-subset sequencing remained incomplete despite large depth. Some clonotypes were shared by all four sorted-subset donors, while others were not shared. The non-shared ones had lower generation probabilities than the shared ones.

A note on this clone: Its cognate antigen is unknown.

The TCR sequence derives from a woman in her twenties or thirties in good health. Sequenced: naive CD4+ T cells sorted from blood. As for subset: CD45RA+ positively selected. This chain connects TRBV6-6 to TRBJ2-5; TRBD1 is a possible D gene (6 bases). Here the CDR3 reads CASSSHVRGQETQYF. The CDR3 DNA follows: TGTGCCAGCAGTTCTCATGTCAGGGGTCAAGAGACCCAGTACTTC.